The sequence of this TCR beta chain was determined in a study of blood T cell repertoires in COVID-19. Profiling relied on immunoSEQ multiplex PCR, and the TCRdb table lists in-frame clones only, not all of them. The table lists about 40,000 clones, about 86% of them singletons, with roughly 2.7% in the top ten. This CDR3 spans 11 amino acids. Unmatched junction bases numbered 6, after V lost 5 bases and J lost 15 bases. Germline assignment: CDR1 SGHAT and CDR2 FQDESV (reference sequence). The chain combines TRBV11-1 with TRBJ2-1, with TRBD2 identical over 8 bases. Sequenced: peripheral blood. The receptor was isolated from a woman aged 55-75 years with acute or convalescent COVID-19. In DNA form, the CDR3 reads TGTGCCAGCAGCCCCGGGACTAGTCCGTTCTTC. It codes for CASSPGTSPFF. Full variable domain (remainder filled in from reference TRBV11-1 and TRBJ2-1): EAEVAQSPRYKITEKSQAVAFWCDPISGHATLYWYRQILGQGPELLVQFQDESVVDDSQLPKDRFSAERLKGVDSTLKIQPAELGDSAMYLCASSPGTSPFFGPGTRLTVL.